The 9 T cell receptor beta chains reported below all come from one sample, sequenced in a study of blood T cell repertoires in COVID-19. Measured with immunoSEQ multiplex PCR; TCRdb has only the in-frame clones, and not every one. The sample comprises over 110,000 clones, almost 85% of which are singletons, and about 5.5% rests with the top ten. Sequenced: PBMCs or T cells enriched from blood (not recorded which). The source is a man aged 40-49 years with acute COVID-19.

The genes are TRBV12-3 or TRBV12-4 and TRBJ2-5; 8 positions agree with TRBD1. The V gene end was trimmed by 4 bases and the J gene end by 4 bases; junction bases not matched to a gene: 2. CDR3 length equals 13 residues. The CDR3 DNA reads TGTGCCAGCAGTTCCAGGGGGCCAGAGACCCAGTACTTC. It is translated as CASSSRGPETQYF.

The chain links TRBV9 to TRBJ2-1; D is perhaps TRBD2 (6 bases). The ends were cut back, 3 bases at V and 2 bases at J, with 21 bases in the middle. CDR1 and CDR2 (germline): SGDLS, YYNGEE. The CDR3 is 18 residues long. The CDR3 DNA reads as TGTGCCAGCAGCGCTTTCACATGGAGGGATTGGACCTACAATGAGCAGTTCTTC. Amino acid sequence: CASSAFTWRDWTYNEQFF.

This chain joins TRBV5-1 and TRBJ2-7; 13 bases align to TRBD2. With 4 bases clipped from V and 8 bases from J, the junction kept 6 bases outside the gene matches. This CDR3 is 14 amino acids long. Looked up from germline, CDR1 is SGHRS and CDR2 is YFSETQ. The CDR3 DNA reads as TGCGCCAGCAGCCCCGGGACTAGCGGGAAACAGCAGTACTTC. Protein sequence: CASSPGTSGKQQYF.

The chain carries TRBV19 and TRBJ2-1; D not certain. The CDR3 length is 15 residues. From germline, CDR1 is LNHDA and CDR2 SQIVND (reference sequence). The germline V and J ends were trimmed by 1 base and 3 bases, with 10 bases remaining between them. The CDR3 DNA reads TGTGCCAGTAGTATAGGGGCGCCAGACTACAATGAGCAGTTCTTC. Its protein product is CASSIGAPDYNEQFF.

The chain employs TRBV4-3 and TRBJ2-1, with D perhaps TRBD2 (6 bases). The CDR3 runs 16 residues. The ends were cut back, 0 bases at V and 4 bases at J, with 13 bases in the middle. Germline V lookup: CDR1 LGHNA, CDR2 YSLEER. CDR3 in DNA: TGCGCCAGCAGCCAAGATCAATGGGGAGGTTACAATGAGCAGTTCTTC. Translated, it gives CASSQDQWGGYNEQFF.

This clone has just a few counts. V and J are TRBV28 and TRBJ1-2; the match to TRBD1 covers 7 bases. Germline CDR1 and CDR2: MDHEN and SYDVKM. J gave up 4 bases and V 6 bases, and 11 bases lay outside the gene matches. This CDR3 contains 15 residues. CDR3 protein: CASRPGTDTTYGYTF. CDR3 DNA sequence: TGTGCCAGCAGACCAGGGACAGATACGACCTATGGCTACACCTTC.

The chain links TRBV6-2 or TRBV6-3 to TRBJ2-7, with 9 bases fitting TRBD1. The trim removed 4 bases at V and 6 bases at J, leaving 7 bases unmatched. In germline, CDR1 is MNHEY, CDR2 SVGEGT. This CDR3 is 14 amino acids long. The DNA of the CDR3 is TGTGCCAGCAGTTCGGGACAGGGACAAGGCGAGCAGTACTTC. It is translated as CASSSGQGQGEQYF.

The chain carries TRBV2 and TRBJ2-2; D may be TRBD2 (6 bases). The CDR3 is made up of 14 amino acids. Trimming removed 6 bases at V and 0 bases at J, with 8 bases between. The germline CDR1 and CDR2 sequences are SNHLY and FYNNEI. The CDR3 DNA reads as TGTGCCAGCAGACGGGGGACGAACACCGGGGAGCTGTTTTTT. It encodes CASRRGTNTGELFF.

The V call is TRBV19, the J call TRBJ1-1; D not resolved. Trimming removed 3 bases from V and 0 bases from J, with 11 bases in between. The CDR3 runs to 15 residues. Germline loops: CDR1 LNHDA, CDR2 SQIVND (reference sequence). Here the CDR3 reads CASSISGLLNTEAFF. The CDR3 coding sequence is TGTGCCAGTAGTATCTCCGGACTCTTGAACACTGAAGCTTTCTTT.